The clone carrying this T cell receptor (beta chain) turned up a few times. Its antigen is not known. Isolated RNA was reverse transcribed in full, so expressed TCRB transcripts were sequenced. TCRdb's table, derived via immunoSEQ multiplex PCR, lists solely in-frame clones and lacks some. This table holds about 270,000 clones, around an eighth found once. The sample is drawn from a study of beta chain features in type 1 diabetes. Study overall: There was similarity between patients and healthy donors in age, gender and cell yields. Study observations and caveats: Cells with high TCR expression could be over-represented when cDNA is sequenced. Significant though moderate, a shortening of TCRB CDR3s appeared in all four CD4+ subsets of Type 1 diabetes patients. VDJ junctions from patients with type 1 diabetes contained fewer insertions and more deletions.

Heparinised blood was drawn once per donor, averaging around 110 mL. V lost 4 bases and J lost 2; bases outside the gene matches: 5. The germline V gene encodes CDR1 KGHSH and CDR2 LQKENI. This CDR3 has 14 residues. Specimen: naive CD4+ T cells from blood. The chain has TRBV18 and TRBJ2-7; TRBD1 matches at 7 bases. This clonotype originated in a young man with type 1 diabetes. This CDR3 reads CASSQGAGAYEQYF. Written as DNA, the CDR3 is TGTGCCAGCTCACAGGGGGCCGGAGCCTACGAGCAGTACTTC.